This record covers a single T cell receptor beta chain. Its antigen is not identified. This record comes from a study of T cell repertoires in cytomegalovirus infection. Study overall: CMV infection plus the matching HLA type was flagged by public TCR beta signatures. General study points: Dominant in the ex vivo response were TCR beta clonotypes restricted by HLA-C and specific for CMV.

After removal of 5 bases from V and 0 bases from J, the junction contained 11 bases not matched to a gene. The CDR3 has 18 amino acids. CDR1 and CDR2 (germline): DFQATT, SNEGSKA (reference sequence). In TCRdb, the reads were re-called with MiXCR into one record per CDR3 protein. The profile covers roughly 990,000 distinct CDR3 sequences, with 25% to 40% appearing a single time and around an eighth taken by the ten largest. The source material was cultured CD8+ T cells from PBMCs, sampled from culture after CMV antigen stimulation. This chain joins TRBV20-1 and TRBJ2-1; TRBD2 matches 12 bases. The source of this sequence is a human donor in good health (CMV status not recorded). Some clones in this sample may be carry-over from other donors' samples. The DNA of the CDR3 is TGCAGTGCTCGGACTAGCGGGGAATCAACCTACTCCTACAATGAGCAGTTCTTC. Its protein product is CSARTSGESTYSYNEQFF.